This is a list of T cell receptor beta chains from one sample in a study of blood T cell repertoires in COVID-19. Profiled with immunoSEQ multiplex PCR; TCRdb holds only in-frame clones, not every one. The sample lists roughly 70,000 clones, more than 75% occurring once. Specimen: peripheral blood. These receptors all come from a human donor in a cohort sampled during active COVID-19. CDR3s include the opening cysteine and the closing phenylalanine or tryptophan. D genes are given only for firm matches. Clone size is not always given. Where it is, it says once, few, many or a class for expanded clones.

J gene: TRBJ1-2; V gene: TRBV6-6; clone size: -; D gene: -; CDR3 DNA: TGTGCCAGCAGTTGGACGGGGGACTATGGCTACACCTTC; CDR3 protein: CASSWTGDYGYTF
J gene: TRBJ2-3; V gene: TRBV29-1; clone size: -; D gene: TRBD1; CDR3 DNA: TGCAGCGTTGAAGGCGGCAGGGGGCGAGATACGCAGTATTTT; CDR3 protein: CSVEGGRGRDTQYF
J gene: TRBJ1-1; V gene: TRBV10-3; clone size: -; D gene: -; CDR3 DNA: TGTGCCATCAGTGAGTCGACTTACAGGGCTGAGAACACTGAAGCTTTCTTT; CDR3 protein: CAISESTYRAENTEAFF
J gene: TRBJ1-2; V gene: TRBV5-1; clone size: -; D gene: -; CDR3 DNA: TGCGCCAGCAGCTTGTTAGAGGGCTATGGCTACACCTTC; CDR3 protein: CASSLLEGYGYTF
J gene: TRBJ1-4; V gene: TRBV19; clone size: many; D gene: -; CDR3 DNA: TGTGCCAGTAGAGGGGGGGGCGAGGGTGAAAAACTGTTTTTT; CDR3 protein: CASRGGGEGEKLFF
J gene: TRBJ1-2; V gene: TRBV2; clone size: -; D gene: TRBD1; CDR3 DNA: TGTGCCAGCAGCGGACCGGCGACAGGGGCGAAGTCCTTCACCTTC; CDR3 protein: CASSGPATGAKSFTF
J gene: TRBJ2-1; V gene: TRBV9; clone size: -; D gene: TRBD2; CDR3 DNA: TGTGCCAGCAGCGATGGACTAGCGGGAGGGCCCCGGGGTGAGCAGTTCTTC; CDR3 protein: CASSDGLAGGPRGEQFF
J gene: TRBJ2-7; V gene: TRBV14; clone size: -; D gene: TRBD2; CDR3 DNA: TGTGCCAGCAGCCCGAAACCCGGGACTAGCGGGAGAAGAGCCTACGAGCAGTACTTC; CDR3 protein: CASSPKPGTSGRRAYEQYF
J gene: TRBJ1-4; V gene: TRBV19; clone size: -; D gene: TRBD1; CDR3 DNA: TGTGCCAGTAGTACGAGGACAGGGGGCGGCAATGAAAAACTGTTTTTT; CDR3 protein: CASSTRTGGGNEKLFF
J gene: TRBJ2-2; V gene: TRBV4-1; clone size: -; D gene: -; CDR3 DNA: TGCGCCAGCAGCCAAGGGACTACCCCGAACACCGGGGAGCTGTTTTTT; CDR3 protein: CASSQGTTPNTGELFF
J gene: TRBJ2-1; V gene: TRBV18; clone size: once; D gene: TRBD1; CDR3 DNA: TGTGCCAGCTCAGCCGGGGTGGACAGGGTGAATGAGCAGTTCTTC; CDR3 protein: CASSAGVDRVNEQFF
J gene: TRBJ2-2; V gene: TRBV19; clone size: -; D gene: -; CDR3 DNA: TGTGCCAGTAGTCTAATAGGGGGCGGGAACGGGGAGCTGTTTTTT; CDR3 protein: CASSLIGGGNGELFF
J gene: TRBJ1-3; V gene: TRBV11-2; clone size: -; D gene: -; CDR3 DNA: TGTGCCAGCAGCACGAACAGGGAGTACACCATATATTTT; CDR3 protein: CASSTNREYTIYF
J gene: TRBJ1-1; V gene: TRBV7-9; clone size: -; D gene: -; CDR3 DNA: TGTGCCAGCAGCTTAAGCTGGAGGGACAACACTGAAGCTTTCTTT; CDR3 protein: CASSLSWRDNTEAFF
J gene: TRBJ2-2; V gene: TRBV2; clone size: once; D gene: -; CDR3 DNA: TGTGCCAGCAATGGACAATTCACCGGGGAGCTGTTTTTT; CDR3 protein: CASNGQFTGELFF